The rows below give T cell receptor beta chains drawn from one sample of a study of tumor-infiltrating lymphocytes in primary liver carcinoma. Using its own MiXCR run on the multiplex PCR reads, TCRdb lists one record per CDR3 protein. In the table there are over 250,000 distinct CDR3 sequences, roughly three fifths of which are singletons. The specimen was peripheral blood. These TCRs come from a woman between 25 and 40 years old with primary liver carcinoma and hepatitis B virus infection. Each CDR3 is given with its conserved first and last residue. The D gene is left open where the match is weak. A row's size may be missing; if present it is once, few, many or a size class.

CDR3aa: CASSPGAGVETQYF
CDR3nt: TGCGCCAGCAGCCCCGGGGCAGGGGTGGAGACCCAGTACTTC
abundance: .
v_gene: TRBV5-1
j_gene: TRBJ2-5
d_gene: .

CDR3aa: CASSLGQAASYEQYF
CDR3nt: TGTGCCAGCAGCTTAGGACAGGCGGCCTCCTATGAGCAGTACTTC
abundance: .
v_gene: TRBV7-2
j_gene: TRBJ2-7
d_gene: .

CDR3aa: CASSLDRYQPQHF
CDR3nt: TGTGCCAGCAGCTTGGACAGATATCAGCCCCAGCATTTT
abundance: few
v_gene: TRBV5-4
j_gene: TRBJ1-5
d_gene: .

CDR3aa: CASSVGTGYGYTF
CDR3nt: TGTGCCAGCAGTGTCGGGACAGGGTACGGCTACACCTTC
abundance: .
v_gene: TRBV6-2/TRBV6-3
j_gene: TRBJ1-2
d_gene: TRBD1

CDR3aa: CASSARDGKNAEAFF
CDR3nt: TGTGCCAGCAGCGCAAGGGACGGAAAGAACGCTGAAGCTTTCTTT
abundance: .
v_gene: TRBV7-9
j_gene: TRBJ1-1
d_gene: .

CDR3aa: CASSPTPGEFNYGHTF
CDR3nt: TGTGCCAGCAGTCCAACTCCAGGGGAGTTCAACTATGGCCACACCTTC
abundance: .
v_gene: TRBV6-5
j_gene: TRBJ1-2
d_gene: .

CDR3aa: CASRGTGGNEQFF
CDR3nt: TGTGCCAGCAGGGGGACAGGGGGCAATGAGCAGTTCTTC
abundance: .
v_gene: TRBV9
j_gene: TRBJ2-1
d_gene: TRBD1

CDR3aa: CASSITSGSTDTQYF
CDR3nt: TGTGCCAGCAGCATCACTAGCGGAAGCACAGATACGCAGTATTTT
abundance: many
v_gene: TRBV11-2
j_gene: TRBJ2-3
d_gene: TRBD2

CDR3aa: CASSPKGATRGYTF
CDR3nt: TGTGCCAGCAGCCCCAAGGGGGCAACGAGGGGCTACACCTTC
abundance: .
v_gene: TRBV11-3
j_gene: TRBJ1-2
d_gene: TRBD1

CDR3aa: CASSPGLSYEQYF
CDR3nt: TGTGCCAGCAGTCCGGGACTCTCCTACGAGCAGTACTTC
abundance: .
v_gene: TRBV2
j_gene: TRBJ2-7
d_gene: .

CDR3aa: CASSQASLAGPVNTQYF
CDR3nt: TGCGCCAGCAGCCAAGCCTCCCTAGCGGGGCCCGTGAATACGCAGTATTTT
abundance: .
v_gene: TRBV4-1
j_gene: TRBJ2-3
d_gene: TRBD2

CDR3aa: CASSAEYGELFF
CDR3nt: TGTGCCAGCAGCGCGGAGTACGGGGAGCTGTTTTTT
abundance: large
v_gene: TRBV11-2
j_gene: TRBJ2-2
d_gene: .

CDR3aa: CASSPGVGPGSNQPQHF
CDR3nt: TGTGCCAGCAGCCCCGGTGTGGGGCCAGGAAGCAATCAGCCCCAGCATTTT
abundance: .
v_gene: TRBV7-9
j_gene: TRBJ1-5
d_gene: .

CDR3aa: CASSFTSSDTQYF
CDR3nt: TGTGCCAGCAGCTTCACTAGTTCGGATACGCAGTATTTT
abundance: .
v_gene: TRBV5-4
j_gene: TRBJ2-3
d_gene: .

CDR3aa: CASSLYQAGRGNEQFF
CDR3nt: TGTGCCAGCAGCTTGTATCAAGCGGGAAGGGGCAATGAGCAGTTCTTC
abundance: .
v_gene: TRBV5-6
j_gene: TRBJ2-1
d_gene: TRBD2

CDR3aa: CASSYRGKQPRHF
CDR3nt: TGTGCCAGCAGCTACAGGGGGAAACAGCCCCGGCATTTT
abundance: .
v_gene: TRBV5-5
j_gene: TRBJ1-5
d_gene: TRBD1

CDR3aa: CASSPSMARAAGANVLTF
CDR3nt: TGTGCCAGCAGCCCCTCGATGGCCCGAGCTGCAGGGGCCAACGTCCTGACTTTC
abundance: .
v_gene: TRBV6-6
j_gene: TRBJ2-6
d_gene: .

CDR3aa: CVSSWAEQETQYF
CDR3nt: TGTGTCAGCAGCTGGGCGGAGCAAGAGACCCAGTACTTC
abundance: .
v_gene: TRBV5-4
j_gene: TRBJ2-5
d_gene: .

CDR3aa: CAWRKRGNNEKLFF
CDR3nt: TGTGCCTGGAGGAAGAGGGGAAATAATGAAAAACTGTTTTTT
abundance: .
v_gene: TRBV30
j_gene: TRBJ1-4
d_gene: .

CDR3aa: CPSSSGTSRRGEQYF
CDR3nt: TGTCCCAGCAGCTCCGGGACTAGCAGGAGGGGCGAGCAGTACTTC
abundance: .
v_gene: TRBV11-2
j_gene: TRBJ2-7
d_gene: TRBD2

CDR3aa: CASSAGTGDYNEQFF
CDR3nt: TGTGCCAGCAGCGCCGGGACAGGAGATTACAATGAGCAGTTCTTC
abundance: .
v_gene: TRBV5-6
j_gene: TRBJ2-1
d_gene: TRBD1

CDR3aa: CASSQRERGNEEFF
CDR3nt: TGTGCCAGCAGCCAGCGGGAGAGGGGCAATGAAGAGTTCTTC
abundance: .
v_gene: TRBV11-2
j_gene: TRBJ2-1
d_gene: TRBD2

CDR3aa: CASSQPTGHDKETQYF
CDR3nt: TGTGCCAGCAGCCAACCCACGGGACACGATAAAGAGACCCAGTACTTC
abundance: once
v_gene: TRBV6-2/TRBV6-3
j_gene: TRBJ2-5
d_gene: .

CDR3aa: CASRIGQFRGSTDTQYF
CDR3nt: TGTGCCAGCAGGATTGGCCAGTTCCGGGGGAGCACAGATACGCAGTATTTT
abundance: .
v_gene: TRBV6-1
j_gene: TRBJ2-3
d_gene: .

CDR3aa: CASSQVDTTDTDTQYF
CDR3nt: TGCGCCAGCAGCCAAGTAGACACAACGGACACAGATACGCAGTATTTT
abundance: .
v_gene: TRBV4-3
j_gene: TRBJ2-3
d_gene: .

CDR3aa: CASTRMGDQPQHF
CDR3nt: TGTGCCAGCACCCGGATGGGGGATCAGCCCCAGCATTTT
abundance: .
v_gene: TRBV2
j_gene: TRBJ1-5
d_gene: .

CDR3aa: CASSTKVAGGENEQFF
CDR3nt: TGTGCCAGCAGCACGAAGGTAGCGGGAGGGGAGAATGAGCAGTTCTTC
abundance: .
v_gene: TRBV9
j_gene: TRBJ2-1
d_gene: TRBD2

CDR3aa: CATSDPLVREGSYNEQFF
CDR3nt: TGTGCCACCAGTGACCCTTTGGTGCGGGAGGGGTCCTACAATGAGCAGTTCTTC
abundance: .
v_gene: TRBV24-1
j_gene: TRBJ2-1
d_gene: TRBD2

CDR3aa: CASSWTSRGEQYF
CDR3nt: TGTGCCAGCAGTTGGACTAGCAGAGGCGAGCAGTACTTC
abundance: few
v_gene: TRBV6-5
j_gene: TRBJ2-7
d_gene: TRBD2

CDR3aa: CASSRQSGTDTQFF
CDR3nt: TGCGCCAGCAGCCGCCAAAGCGGTACAGATACGCAGTTTTTT
abundance: .
v_gene: TRBV5-1
j_gene: TRBJ2-3
d_gene: .

CDR3aa: CSVGQGGNQPQHF
CDR3nt: TGCAGCGTCGGCCAGGGGGGCAATCAGCCCCAGCATTTT
abundance: many
v_gene: TRBV29-1
j_gene: TRBJ1-5
d_gene: TRBD1

CDR3aa: CASILRPLGIYDEQFF
CDR3nt: TGTGCCAGCATTCTCAGACCTCTCGGGATCTACGATGAGCAGTTCTTC
abundance: .
v_gene: TRBV11-2
j_gene: TRBJ2-1
d_gene: .

CDR3aa: CSLYRVNTDTQCF
CDR3nt: TGCAGCCTATACAGGGTCAATACAGATACGCAGTGTTTT
abundance: few
v_gene: TRBV29-1
j_gene: TRBJ2-3
d_gene: .

CDR3aa: CASSLGQGSADTQYF
CDR3nt: TGTGCCAGCAGCTTAGGACAGGGGAGTGCAGATACGCAGTATTTT
abundance: .
v_gene: TRBV28
j_gene: TRBJ2-3
d_gene: TRBD1

CDR3aa: CASSLRLAGPPYNEQFF
CDR3nt: TGTGCCAGCAGTTTACGGCTAGCGGGCCCCCCCTACAATGAGCAGTTCTTC
abundance: few
v_gene: TRBV28
j_gene: TRBJ2-1
d_gene: TRBD2

CDR3aa: CASSSGTFPQLFTREQYF
CDR3nt: TGTGCCAGCAGCTCCGGGACTTTCCCTCAGCTCTTTACTCGGGAGCAGTACTTC
abundance: many
v_gene: TRBV14
j_gene: TRBJ2-7
d_gene: .

CDR3aa: CASIQDAGSSYNGQSF
CDR3nt: TGCGCCAGCATCCAAGATGCGGGAAGCTCCTACAATGGGCAGTCCTTC
abundance: .
v_gene: TRBV4-3
j_gene: TRBJ2-1
d_gene: .

CDR3aa: CASNQAAGGSDYGYTF
CDR3nt: TGTGCCAGCAACCAAGCCGCTGGGGGTAGCGACTATGGCTACACCTTC
abundance: .
v_gene: TRBV4-2
j_gene: TRBJ1-2
d_gene: .

CDR3aa: CASHRGEQFF
CDR3nt: TGTGCCAGCCACAGGGGCGAGCAGTTCTTC
abundance: many
v_gene: TRBV11-3
j_gene: TRBJ2-1
d_gene: TRBD1

CDR3aa: CASSQGLTSQGEIQYF
CDR3nt: TGCGCCAGCAGCCAAGGTCTGACCTCACAAGGAGAGATCCAGTACTTC
abundance: .
v_gene: TRBV4-3
j_gene: TRBJ2-5
d_gene: .

CDR3aa: CASSLRVTGELFF
CDR3nt: TGTGCCAGCAGCTTGAGGGTCACCGGGGAGCTGTTTTTT
abundance: many
v_gene: TRBV5-4
j_gene: TRBJ2-2
d_gene: .

CDR3aa: CASSSYKRGEFF
CDR3nt: TGTGCCAGCAGTTCCTACAAAAGAGGGGAGTTCTTC
abundance: many
v_gene: TRBV12-3/TRBV12-4
j_gene: TRBJ2-1
d_gene: .

CDR3aa: CASRIGQRFQETQYF
CDR3nt: TGCGCCAGCAGGATTGGACAGCGTTTTCAAGAGACCCAGTACTTC
abundance: .
v_gene: TRBV5-1
j_gene: TRBJ2-5
d_gene: .

CDR3aa: CATSRNEPGQGYTGELFF
CDR3nt: TGTGCCACCAGCAGAAATGAACCGGGACAGGGGTACACCGGGGAGCTGTTTTTT
abundance: .
v_gene: TRBV15
j_gene: TRBJ2-2
d_gene: TRBD1

CDR3aa: CASTPGLGRGNTEAFF
CDR3nt: TGTGCCAGCACCCCCGGCTTGGGTCGGGGAAACACTGAAGCTTTCTTT
abundance: few
v_gene: TRBV28
j_gene: TRBJ1-1
d_gene: .

CDR3aa: CASSQPMGGIGRDTQYF
CDR3nt: TGTGCCAGCAGCCAACCGATGGGGGGCATCGGCAGAGATACGCAGTATTTT
abundance: .
v_gene: TRBV14
j_gene: TRBJ2-3
d_gene: .

CDR3aa: CASSHGRGLGYNEQFF
CDR3nt: TGTGCCAGCAGCCACGGGCGGGGACTAGGTTACAATGAGCAGTTCTTC
abundance: few
v_gene: TRBV14
j_gene: TRBJ2-1
d_gene: TRBD2

CDR3aa: CAIRDNVSPLHF
CDR3nt: TGTGCCATCAGAGACAATGTGTCACCCCTCCACTTT
abundance: .
v_gene: TRBV10-3
j_gene: TRBJ1-6
d_gene: .

CDR3aa: CASSQDVGSSYNEHFF
CDR3nt: TGCGCCAGCAGCCAAGATGTGGGGAGCTCCTACAATGAGCACTTCTTC
abundance: .
v_gene: TRBV4-3
j_gene: TRBJ2-1
d_gene: .

CDR3aa: CASSPSGGALHEQFF
CDR3nt: TGTGCCAGCAGTCCATCGGGAGGGGCACTCCATGAGCAGTTCTTC
abundance: once
v_gene: TRBV6-2/TRBV6-3
j_gene: TRBJ2-1
d_gene: TRBD2

CDR3aa: CASRSGTSGSFKQYF
CDR3nt: TGTGCCAGCAGATCCGGGACTAGCGGCTCCTTCAAGCAGTACTTC
abundance: .
v_gene: TRBV12-3/TRBV12-4
j_gene: TRBJ2-7
d_gene: TRBD2

CDR3aa: CASSSLGGTTDTQYF
CDR3nt: TGTGCCAGCAGTTCCCTTGGGGGTACCACAGATACGCAGTATTTT
abundance: many
v_gene: TRBV6-5
j_gene: TRBJ2-3
d_gene: .

CDR3aa: CAISDWGVGQAYEQYF
CDR3nt: TGTGCCATCAGTGATTGGGGCGTCGGACAGGCATACGAGCAGTACTTC
abundance: many
v_gene: TRBV10-3
j_gene: TRBJ2-7
d_gene: TRBD1

CDR3aa: CASSFGTGKETQYF
CDR3nt: TGTGCCAGCAGCTTCGGGACAGGGAAAGAGACCCAGTACTTC
abundance: .
v_gene: TRBV7-6
j_gene: TRBJ2-5
d_gene: TRBD1

CDR3aa: CASSEDRDPYEQYF
CDR3nt: TGTGCCAGCAGTGAAGACAGGGACCCCTACGAGCAGTACTTC
abundance: .
v_gene: TRBV12-3/TRBV12-4
j_gene: TRBJ2-7
d_gene: TRBD1